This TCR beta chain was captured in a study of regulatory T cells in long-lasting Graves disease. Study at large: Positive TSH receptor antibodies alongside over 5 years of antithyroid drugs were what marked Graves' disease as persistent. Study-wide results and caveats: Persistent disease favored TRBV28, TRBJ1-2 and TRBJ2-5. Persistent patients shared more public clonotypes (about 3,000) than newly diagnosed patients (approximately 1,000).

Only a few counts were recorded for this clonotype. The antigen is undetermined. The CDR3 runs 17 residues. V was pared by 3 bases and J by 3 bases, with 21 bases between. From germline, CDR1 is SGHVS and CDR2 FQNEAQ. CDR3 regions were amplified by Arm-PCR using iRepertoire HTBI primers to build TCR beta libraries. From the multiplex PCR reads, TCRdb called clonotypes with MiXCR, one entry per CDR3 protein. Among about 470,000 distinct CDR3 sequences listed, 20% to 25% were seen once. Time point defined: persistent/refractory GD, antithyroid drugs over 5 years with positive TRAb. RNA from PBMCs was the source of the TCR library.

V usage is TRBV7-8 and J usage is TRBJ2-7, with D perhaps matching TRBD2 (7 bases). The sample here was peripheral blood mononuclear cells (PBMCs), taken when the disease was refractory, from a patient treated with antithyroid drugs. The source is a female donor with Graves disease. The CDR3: CASSFRALGGEDYEQYF. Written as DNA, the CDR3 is TGTGCCAGCAGCTTCAGAGCCTTAGGGGGGGAGGACTACGAGCAGTACTTC.